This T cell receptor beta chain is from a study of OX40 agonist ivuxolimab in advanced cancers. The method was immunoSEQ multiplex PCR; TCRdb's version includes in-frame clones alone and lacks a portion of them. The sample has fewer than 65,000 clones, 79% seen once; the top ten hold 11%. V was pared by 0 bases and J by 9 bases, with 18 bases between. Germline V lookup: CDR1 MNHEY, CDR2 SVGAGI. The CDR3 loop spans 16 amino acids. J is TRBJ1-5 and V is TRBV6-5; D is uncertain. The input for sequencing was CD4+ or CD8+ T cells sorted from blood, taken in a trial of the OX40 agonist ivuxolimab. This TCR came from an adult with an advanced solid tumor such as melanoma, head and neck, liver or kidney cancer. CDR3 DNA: TGTGCCAGCAGTTACTCGATCCGCGACACTAAAAGGCCCCAGCATTTT. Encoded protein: CASSYSIRDTKRPQHF.